This T cell receptor beta chain was recovered during a study of graft-versus-host responses after intestinal transplantation. Turning to the study itself: Recipients received multivisceral, liver-intestinal, or isolated intestinal transplants. Anti-thymocyte globulin induction preceded about 3 years of tacrolimus and steroid maintenance in all recipients.

Regarding this clone: Antigen unknown.

Findings and caveats of the study: GvH clones turned up in recipient marrow; some had shown up first in ileum or blood.

TCRdb's copy holds only in-frame clones and misses some; the assay was immunoSEQ multiplex PCR. Among around 110,000 clones listed, roughly 93% were seen once. In germline, CDR1 is MNHEY, CDR2 SVGAGI. The CDR3 sequence is 15 residues long. The germline V and J ends were trimmed by 5 bases and 0 bases, with 11 bases remaining between them. This chain joins TRBV6-5 and TRBJ2-1, with D maybe TRBD2 (7 bases). This clonotype originated in a human donor who was the organ donor for an intestinal transplant. The sequencing here drew on unstimulated CD8+ T cells sorted from spleen or lymph node cells, taken before transplant. CDR3 coding DNA: TGTGCCAGCAGTAGCGGGACACCCTCCTACAATGAGCAGTTCTTC. Its protein is CASSSGTPSYNEQFF.